Below are 30 T cell receptor beta chains sequenced from a single sample in a study of cytomegalovirus exposure and HLA in healthy donors. Primers included in the PCR were 60 Vbeta and 13 Jbeta primers. Only in-frame clones appear in the TCRdb table, and some are missing; sequencing was by immunoSEQ multiplex PCR. This sample has 150,000 to 200,000 clones, with around three quarters found just once. The sequencing input was PBMCs. Every receptor here comes from a man aged 35 to 55 in good health and CMV-seronegative.

The chain joins TRBV5-6 to TRBJ2-7, with D unresolved. Germline CDR1 reads SGHDT; CDR2 reads YYEEEE. The CDR3 has 14 residues. The V end was cut by 5 bases, the J end by 4 bases, with 16 bases between. CDR3 DNA: TGTGCCAGCAGTTTCCTTTTCTCCCTGTACGAGCAGTACTTC. Translated, it gives CASSFLFSLYEQYF.

This chain uses TRBV2 with TRBJ1-2; D is undetermined. Germline-derived CDR1 and CDR2 are SNHLY and FYNNEI. V lost 4 bases, J lost 7 bases, and 10 bases lay in between. The CDR3 totals 12 residues. CDR3 residues: CASSVNSGGYTF. DNA of the CDR3: TGTGCCAGCAGTGTTAACAGTGGTGGCTACACCTTC.

A single count supports this clone. The chain recombines TRBV20-1 with TRBJ2-3; D is ambiguous. CDR1 is DFQATT, CDR2 SNEGSKA, per germline (reference sequence). This CDR3 is built from 10 residues. The V end lost 7 bases, the J end lost 2 bases, and 4 bases lay between the germline ends. The CDR3 spells CSGATDTQYF. CDR3 DNA sequence: TGCAGTGGAGCCACAGATACGCAGTATTTT.

The chain has TRBV9 and TRBJ1-4, with 8 bases identical to TRBD1. Germline V gene data show CDR1 as SGDLS and CDR2 as YYNGEE. The CDR3 is 14 amino acids. V lost 6 bases and J lost 5; bases outside the gene matches: 6. The CDR3 here is CASTFGQGNEKLFF. CDR3 nucleotides: TGTGCCAGCACCTTCGGACAGGGAAATGAAAAACTGTTTTTT.

To note about this clone: Its ends do not fully match the called genes, so a read error is possible. The chain has TRBV29-1 and TRBJ2-7, with a weak D call TRBD2 (5 bases). Germline V gene lookup returns CDR1 SQVTM and CDR2 ANQGSEA. CDR3 length equals 15 residues. The DNA of the CDR3 is TGCAGCGTTGAGGGTCTGTCAGGAGGTACCTACGAGCGGTACTTC. As protein: CSVEGLSGGTYERYF.

The chain couples TRBV10-1 to TRBJ1-1; 11 nucleotides agree with TRBD1. This CDR3 is built from 15 residues. Germline loops: CDR1 WNHNN, CDR2 SYGVQD (reference sequence). Losses at the gene ends were 6 bases for V and 7 bases for J; bases not matched to a gene: 10. CDR3 nucleotide sequence: TGCGCCAGCAGCGCCGGGACAGGGGGTTTCAGTGAAGCTTTCTTT. Its protein product is CASSAGTGGFSEAFF.

The V call is TRBV27, the J call TRBJ2-3, with TRBD1 matching 7 bases. The V gene's germline CDR1 is MNHEY and CDR2 SMNVEV (reference sequence). The CDR3 contains 16 residues. J was trimmed by 2 bases and V by 6 bases; bases with no gene match: 11. CDR3 amino acids: CASSLRQGAPTDTQYF. The CDR3 coding sequence is TGTGCCAGCAGCCTCCGACAGGGAGCCCCCACAGATACGCAGTATTTT.

This chain links TRBV7-2 with TRBJ2-3; TRBD1 matches at 9 bases. With V trimmed by 4 bases and J by 3 bases, 11 bases remained unmatched. CDR1 is SGHTA, CDR2 FQGNSA, per germline. The CDR3 loop spans 17 amino acids. CDR3 in amino acids: CASSYWGDRVLTDTQYF. In DNA, the CDR3 is TGTGCCAGCAGCTATTGGGGGGACAGGGTTCTTACAGATACGCAGTATTTT. Based on the CDR3 plus reference TRBV7-2 and TRBJ2-3, the full variable domain is GAGVSQSPSNKVTEKGKDVELRCDPISGHTALYWYRQSLGQGLEFLIYFQGNSAPDKSGLPSDRFSAERTGGSVSTLTIQRTQQEDSAVYLCASSYWGDRVLTDTQYFGPGTRLTVL.

The chain is built from TRBV19 and TRBJ1-2; 7 bases map to TRBD1. Germline CDR1 reads LNHDA; CDR2 reads SQIVND (reference sequence). Trimming took 4 bases from V and 8 from J; bases not matched to a gene: 10. CDR3 size: 14 residues. CDR3 DNA sequence: TGTGCCAGTAGTAATTCCGGACAGGCAGGAGGCTACACCTTC. Translated: CASSNSGQAGGYTF.

The J gene is TRBJ1-5, the V gene TRBV10-1; possibly TRBD1 for D (6 bases). Trimming removed 5 bases from V and 3 bases from J, with 11 bases in between. Germline values: CDR1 WNHNN, CDR2 SYGVQD (reference sequence). The CDR3 totals 14 residues. DNA for the CDR3: TGCGCCAGCAGTCGGACAGTGGACAATCAGCCCCAGCATTTT. The encoded protein is CASSRTVDNQPQHF.

This rearrangement joins TRBV5-1 to TRBJ1-2, with 12 nucleotides matching TRBD1. V was pared by 0 bases and J by 3 bases, with 3 bases of the junction left unmatched. The CDR3 is made up of 16 amino acids. The germline V gene has CDR1 SGHRS and CDR2 YFSETQ. The CDR3 region has the DNA TGCGCCAGCAGCTTGGCCGGGACAGGGGGCGACTATGGCTACACCTTC. Amino acids: CASSLAGTGGDYGYTF. The full variable domain, rest sourced from reference TRBV5-1 and TRBJ1-2, is KAGVTQTPRYLIKTRGQQVTLSCSPISGHRSVSWYQQTPGQGLQFLFEYFSETQRNKGNFPGRFSGRQFSNSRSEMNVSTLELGDSALYLCASSLAGTGGDYGYTFGSGTRLTVV.

This chain joins TRBV11-2 and TRBJ1-4, with 7 bases matching TRBD1. V was pared by 6 bases and J by 3 bases, with 7 bases of the junction left unmatched. CDR3 length equals 15 residues. Looked up from germline, CDR1 is SGHAT and CDR2 is FQNNGV. CDR3 coding DNA: TGTGCCAGCAGAGTTACAGGGGCCCCTAATGAAAAACTGTTTTTT. Its translation is CASRVTGAPNEKLFF.

This CDR3 reads CASSVLYGTGVADTQYF. The DNA of the CDR3 is TGTGCCAGCAGCGTACTCTATGGGACAGGGGTTGCAGATACGCAGTATTTT. The V call is TRBV9, the J call TRBJ2-3, with 10 bases matching TRBD1. The V segment lost 1 base and the J segment 4 bases; nucleotides outside the gene matches: 9. This CDR3 has 17 residues. Germline V lookup: CDR1 SGDLS, CDR2 YYNGEE.

The gene calls are TRBV10-3 and TRBJ2-7, with a possible D match to TRBD1 (6 bases). The CDR3 has 12 residues. Trimming shortened V by 0 bases and J by 12 bases, and 12 bases separated the two germline ends. Germline V gene data show CDR1 as ENHRY and CDR2 as SYGVKD. The CDR3 region has the DNA TGTGCCATCAGTGAGTCTACGGCAGGGGTGTACTTC. Protein: CAISESTAGVYF.

This chain uses TRBV2 with TRBJ2-3; possibly TRBD2 for D (7 bases). The ends were cut back, 4 bases at V and 2 bases at J, with 19 bases in the middle. CDR3 size: 17 residues. Germline loops: CDR1 SNHLY, CDR2 FYNNEI. CDR3 amino acids: CASSVGVGGGFTDTQYF. DNA for the CDR3: TGTGCCAGCAGTGTAGGGGTAGGGGGGGGATTCACAGATACGCAGTATTTT.

The J gene is TRBJ2-7, the V gene TRBV21-1; TRBD2 was called by the table and not checked on the DNA. TRBV21-1 corresponds to a pseudogene. CDR3 length: 16 amino acids. For the CDR3, the DNA is TGTGCCAGCAGCAAAGCGACGACTAGCGTTACCTACGAGCAGTACTTC. It yields the protein CASSKATTSVTYEQYF.

The gene calls are TRBV19 and TRBJ1-1; D is perhaps TRBD1 (5 bases). The CDR3 has 15 amino acids. The germline V gene has CDR1 LNHDA and CDR2 SQIVND (reference sequence). V was trimmed by 1 base and J by 1 base, leaving 10 bases between them. CDR3 nucleotide sequence: TGTGCCAGTAGTATAGGGGCGCAGGGGAACACTGAAGCTTTCTTT. Its protein is CASSIGAQGNTEAFF.

This clone was detected once. The chain employs TRBV5-8 and TRBJ1-2, with 7 nucleotides matching TRBD1. The CDR3 length is 14 residues. CDR1 SGHTS and CDR2 YDEGEE come from the germline V gene. The J segment lost 7 bases and the V segment lost 2 bases, leaving 8 bases of the junction unmatched. The CDR3 here is CASSLADRLIGYTF. The CDR3 DNA reads as TGTGCCAGCAGCTTAGCGGACAGGCTGATTGGCTACACCTTC.

The genes are TRBV2 and TRBJ1-2; 7 bases are shared with TRBD1. The CDR3 contains 17 residues. The germline gives CDR1 SNHLY, CDR2 FYNNEI. V shed 2 bases and J 4 bases; nucleotides not matched to a gene: 13. CDR3 in amino acids: CASSETARQGGLYGYTF. The CDR3 region has the DNA TGTGCCAGCAGTGAAACCGCCCGCCAGGGGGGACTCTATGGCTACACCTTC.

The chain has TRBV7-8 and TRBJ2-5; the D gene is possibly TRBD2 (5 bases). This CDR3 contains 14 residues. CDR1 and CDR2 from the germline V gene are SGHVS and FQNEAQ. Deletions cut 3 bases from V and 5 bases from J, with 13 bases between. CDR3 bases: TGTGCCAGCAGCTTTACGGCGGGTGGTGAGACCCAGTACTTC. Translating it yields CASSFTAGGETQYF. Full variable domain (remainder filled in from reference TRBV7-8 and TRBJ2-5): GAGVSQSPRYKVAKRGQDVALRCDPISGHVSLFWYQQALGQGPEFLTYFQNEAQLDKSGLPSDRFFAERPEGSVSTLKIQRTQQEDSAVYLCASSFTAGGETQYFGPGTRLLVL.

The table lists this clone with a count of one. This chain joins TRBV5-1 and TRBJ2-3; no clear D. The CDR3 runs to 15 residues. Germline V lookup: CDR1 SGHRS, CDR2 YFSETQ. V was shortened by 0 bases and J by 0 bases, with 8 bases between the two germline ends. The CDR3 bases are TGCGCCAGCAGCTTGGACACGACTAGCACAGATACGCAGTATTTT. Its protein product is CASSLDTTSTDTQYF. Full variable domain (missing parts from reference TRBV5-1 and TRBJ2-3): KAGVTQTPRYLIKTRGQQVTLSCSPISGHRSVSWYQQTPGQGLQFLFEYFSETQRNKGNFPGRFSGRQFSNSRSEMNVSTLELGDSALYLCASSLDTTSTDTQYFGPGTRLTVL.

The chain is built from TRBV5-4 and TRBJ2-7; D not resolved. The germline gives CDR1 SGHNT, CDR2 YYREEE (reference sequence). This CDR3 contains 14 residues. Trimming removed 2 bases from V and 5 bases from J, with 14 bases in between. The CDR3 region has the DNA TGTGCCAGCAGCTTATTCGGGTTATCCCACGAGCAGTACTTC. Its translation: CASSLFGLSHEQYF.

This clone was found a few times. The chain is built from TRBV6-5 and TRBJ1-6; 8 bases are shared with TRBD1. V was clipped by 2 bases and J by 8 bases; unmatched bases: 5. The V gene's germline CDR1 is MNHEY and CDR2 SVGAGI. The CDR3 runs to 15 residues. CDR3 DNA sequence: TGTGCCAGCAGTTACGATCGACAGGGGTATTCACCCCTCCACTTT. Residues: CASSYDRQGYSPLHF.

The J gene is TRBJ1-1, the V gene TRBV6-6; a possible D gene is TRBD1 (5 bases). The CDR3 sequence is 13 residues long. CDR1 is MNHNY and CDR2 is SVGAGI in the germline V gene (reference sequence). The V gene lost 6 bases and the J gene lost 4 bases, with 12 bases spanning the gap. The CDR3 loop reads CASSRGETTEAFF. The CDR3 region has the DNA TGTGCCAGCAGCCGGGGGGAGACCACTGAAGCTTTCTTT.

This rearrangement joins TRBV7-9 to TRBJ2-1, with D maybe TRBD2 (6 bases). The CDR3 runs to 17 residues. V lost 0 bases and J 8 bases, leaving 20 bases between the germline ends. Germline CDR1 is SEHNR and CDR2 is FQNEAQ (reference sequence). The CDR3 region has the DNA TGTGCCAGCAGCTTAGCTGGCGGGGCTACAATGAGGGATGAGCAGTTCTTC. Translating it yields CASSLAGGATMRDEQFF.

The chain carries TRBV18 and TRBJ1-2; D is unresolved. This CDR3 spans 13 amino acids. Germline V gene data show CDR1 as KGHSH and CDR2 as LQKENI. V was clipped by 2 bases and J by 4 bases, with 8 bases between them. The CDR3 DNA reads as TGTGCCAGCTCACCAGACGGGAGCTATGGCTACACCTTC. Amino acids: CASSPDGSYGYTF.

Note on this clone: Different DNA sequences within this sample yield the same CDR3. The chain couples TRBV10-3 to TRBJ1-2; 12 bases agree with TRBD1. CDR1 and CDR2 (germline): ENHRY, SYGVKD. The CDR3 spans 14 residues. Trimming cost V 6 bases and J 2 bases; bases outside gene matches: 1. The CDR3 nucleotides are TGTGCCATCAGCGGGACAGGGGGCAACTATGGCTACACCTTC. Translated: CAISGTGGNYGYTF.

V gene TRBV6-1 combines with J gene TRBJ2-7; 9 bases are a match to TRBD1. CDR3 length: 15 residues. From germline, CDR1 is MNHNS and CDR2 SASEGT. After removal of 0 bases from V and 3 bases from J, the junction contained 3 bases not matched to a gene. CDR3 in DNA: TGTGCCAGCAGTGAAGCCGGGACAGGGAGCTACGAGCAGTACTTC. It is translated as CASSEAGTGSYEQYF.

The chain couples TRBV9 to TRBJ2-7; perhaps TRBD2 as D (5 bases). The length of the CDR3 is 15 residues. The V end was cut by 2 bases, the J end by 4 bases, with 16 bases between. CDR1 and CDR2 from the germline V gene are SGDLS and YYNGEE. CDR3 sequence reads: CASSVYPGIVYEQYF. Here the CDR3 DNA reads TGTGCCAGCAGCGTCTATCCCGGGATCGTTTACGAGCAGTACTTC.

This chain joins TRBV4-1 and TRBJ2-1; tentatively, D is TRBD2 (7 bases). Germline loops: CDR1 MGHRA, CDR2 YSYEKL. This CDR3 has 15 residues. Trimming stripped 10 bases from V and 0 bases from J, with 16 bases between. The CDR3 is CATAGTQSSYNEQFF. CDR3 nucleotide sequence: TGCGCCACAGCGGGGACACAAAGCTCCTACAATGAGCAGTTCTTC.